The subject of this entry is one T cell receptor beta chain. The data derive from a study of blood T cell repertoires in COVID-19. TCRdb keeps only in-frame clones here, not all; method: immunoSEQ multiplex PCR. The data hold some 300,000 clones, with approximately 86% observed a single time. Followed longitudinally, the Seattle patients had been enrolled during active infection. The CDR3 spans 14 residues. Trimming shortened V by 5 bases and J by 5 bases, and 15 bases separated the two germline ends. The germline gives CDR1 SEHNR, CDR2 FQNEAQ (reference sequence). The specimen was peripheral blood. The receptor was isolated from a woman aged 70-85 years with COVID-19, enrolled during active disease. The chain uses TRBV7-9 and TRBJ1-1; D is possibly TRBD1 (5 bases). Written as DNA, the CDR3 is TGTGCCAGCAGCCGGTCTGGGGCGCGGACTGAAGCTTTCTTT. Translating it yields CASSRSGARTEAFF.